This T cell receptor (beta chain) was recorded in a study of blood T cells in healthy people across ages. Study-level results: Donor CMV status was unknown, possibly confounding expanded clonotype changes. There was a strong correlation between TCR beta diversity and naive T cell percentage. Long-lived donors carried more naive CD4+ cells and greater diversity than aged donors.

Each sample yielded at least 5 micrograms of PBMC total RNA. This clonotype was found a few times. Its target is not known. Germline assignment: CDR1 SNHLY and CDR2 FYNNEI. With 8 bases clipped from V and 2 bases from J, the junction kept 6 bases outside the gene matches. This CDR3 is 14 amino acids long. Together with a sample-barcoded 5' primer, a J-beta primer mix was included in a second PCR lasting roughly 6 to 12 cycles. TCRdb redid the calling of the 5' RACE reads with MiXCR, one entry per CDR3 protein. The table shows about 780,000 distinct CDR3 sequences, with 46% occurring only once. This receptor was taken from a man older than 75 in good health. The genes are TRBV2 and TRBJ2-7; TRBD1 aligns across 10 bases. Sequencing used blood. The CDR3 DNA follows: TGTGCCAGCGGACAGGGGGATGTTCCCTACGAGCAGTACTTC. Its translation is CASGQGDVPYEQYF.